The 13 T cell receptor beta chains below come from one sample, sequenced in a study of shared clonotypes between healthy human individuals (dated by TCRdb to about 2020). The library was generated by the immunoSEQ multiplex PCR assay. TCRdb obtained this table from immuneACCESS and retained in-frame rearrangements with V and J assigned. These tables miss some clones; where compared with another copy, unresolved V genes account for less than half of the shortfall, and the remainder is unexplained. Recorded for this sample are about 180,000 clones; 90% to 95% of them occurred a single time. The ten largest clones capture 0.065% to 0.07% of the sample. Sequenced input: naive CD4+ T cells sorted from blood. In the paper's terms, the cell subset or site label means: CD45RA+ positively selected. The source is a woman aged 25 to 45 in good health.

This CDR3 is CASSLRGTRQETQYF. The DNA for the CDR3 is TGTGCCAGCAGCTTAAGGGGCACTAGGCAAGAGACCCAGTACTTC. This chain joins TRBV7-9 and TRBJ2-5; D might be TRBD1 or TRBD2, each matching 5 bases. Germline values: CDR1 SEHNR, CDR2 FQNEAQ (reference sequence). CDR3 size: 15 residues. Trimming left V 2 bases short and J 2 bases short, with 12 bases between.

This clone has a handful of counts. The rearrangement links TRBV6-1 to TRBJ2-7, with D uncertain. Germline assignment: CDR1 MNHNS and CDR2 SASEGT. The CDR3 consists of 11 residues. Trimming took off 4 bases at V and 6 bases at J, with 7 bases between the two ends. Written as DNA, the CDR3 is TGTGCCAGCAGTGTACTAACCGAGCAGTACTTC. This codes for CASSVLTEQYF.

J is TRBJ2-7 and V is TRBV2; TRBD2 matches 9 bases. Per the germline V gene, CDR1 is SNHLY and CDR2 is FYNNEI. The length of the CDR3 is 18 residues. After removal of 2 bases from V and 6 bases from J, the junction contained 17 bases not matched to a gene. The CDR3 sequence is CASSELRASGTLFSEQYF. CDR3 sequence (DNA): TGTGCCAGCAGTGAATTGCGGGCTAGCGGGACGCTCTTCTCCGAGCAGTACTTC.

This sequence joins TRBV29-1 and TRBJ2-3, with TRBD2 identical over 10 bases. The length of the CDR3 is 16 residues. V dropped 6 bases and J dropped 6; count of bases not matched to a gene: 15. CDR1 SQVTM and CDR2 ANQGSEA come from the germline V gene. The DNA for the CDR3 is TGCAGCGTAATCCGACGGGCTAGCGGGAGATCTGATACGCAGTATTTT. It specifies CSVIRRASGRSDTQYF.

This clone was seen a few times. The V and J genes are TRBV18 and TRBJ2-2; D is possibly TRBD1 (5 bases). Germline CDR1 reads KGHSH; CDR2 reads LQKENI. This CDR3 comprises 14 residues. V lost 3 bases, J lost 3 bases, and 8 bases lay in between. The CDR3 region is CASSPQQDTGELFF. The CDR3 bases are TGTGCCAGCTCACCTCAACAGGACACCGGGGAGCTGTTTTTT.

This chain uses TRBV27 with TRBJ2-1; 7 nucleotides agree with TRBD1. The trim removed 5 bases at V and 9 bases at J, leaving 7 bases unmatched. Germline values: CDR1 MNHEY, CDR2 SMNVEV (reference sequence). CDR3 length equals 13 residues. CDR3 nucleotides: TGTGCCAGCAGTCCGACAGGGTGGGGTGAGCAGTTCTTC. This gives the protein CASSPTGWGEQFF.

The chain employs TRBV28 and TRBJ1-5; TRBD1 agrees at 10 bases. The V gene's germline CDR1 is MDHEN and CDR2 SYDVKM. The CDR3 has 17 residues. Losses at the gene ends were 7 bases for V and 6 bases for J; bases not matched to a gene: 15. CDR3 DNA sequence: TGTGCCAGCAAGGACCCGGGACAGGGGTTTGTGGGTCAGCCCCAGCATTTT. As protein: CASKDPGQGFVGQPQHF.

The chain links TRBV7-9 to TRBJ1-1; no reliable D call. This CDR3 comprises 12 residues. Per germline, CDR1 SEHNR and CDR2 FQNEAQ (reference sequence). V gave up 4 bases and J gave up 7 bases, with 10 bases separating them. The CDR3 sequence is CASSSDWGEAFF. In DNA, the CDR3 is TGTGCCAGCAGCTCAGATTGGGGTGAAGCTTTCTTT. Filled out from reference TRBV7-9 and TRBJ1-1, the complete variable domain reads DTGVSQNPRHKITKRGQNVTFRCDPISEHNRLYWYRQTLGQGPEFLTYFQNEAQLEKSRLLSDRFSAERPKGSFSTLEIQRTEQGDSAMYLCASSSDWGEAFFGQGTRLTVV.

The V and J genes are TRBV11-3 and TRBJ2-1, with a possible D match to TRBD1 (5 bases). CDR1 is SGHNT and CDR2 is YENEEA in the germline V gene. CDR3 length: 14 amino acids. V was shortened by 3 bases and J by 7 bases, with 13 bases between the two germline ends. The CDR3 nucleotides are TGTGCCAGCAGCTTGTGGGGCTCTAGTAATGAGCAGTTCTTC. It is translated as CASSLWGSSNEQFF. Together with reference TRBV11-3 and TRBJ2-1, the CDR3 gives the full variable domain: EAGVVQSPRYKIIEKKQPVAFWCNPISGHNTLYWYLQNLGQGPELLIRYENEEAVDDSQLPKDRFSAERLKGVDSTLKIQPAELGDSAVYLCASSLWGSSNEQFFGPGTRLTVL.

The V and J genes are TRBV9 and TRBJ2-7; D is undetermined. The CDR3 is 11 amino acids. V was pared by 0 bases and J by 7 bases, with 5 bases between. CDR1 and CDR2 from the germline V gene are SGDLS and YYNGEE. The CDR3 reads CASSVGGEQYF. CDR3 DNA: TGTGCCAGCAGCGTAGGCGGTGAGCAGTACTTC.

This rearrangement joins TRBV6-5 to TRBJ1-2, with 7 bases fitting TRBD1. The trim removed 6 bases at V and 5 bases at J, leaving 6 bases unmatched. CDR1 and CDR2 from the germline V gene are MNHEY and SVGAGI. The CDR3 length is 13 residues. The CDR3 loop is CASRPGTVYGYTF. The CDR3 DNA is TGTGCCAGCAGGCCCGGGACAGTTTATGGCTACACCTTC.

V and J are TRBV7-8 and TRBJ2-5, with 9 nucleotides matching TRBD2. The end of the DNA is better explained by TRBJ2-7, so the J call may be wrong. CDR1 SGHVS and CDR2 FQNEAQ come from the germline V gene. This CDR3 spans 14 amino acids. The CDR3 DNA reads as TGTGCCAGCAGCTTAGTTAGCGGGGGCTACGAGCAGTACTTC. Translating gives CASSLVSGGYEQYF.

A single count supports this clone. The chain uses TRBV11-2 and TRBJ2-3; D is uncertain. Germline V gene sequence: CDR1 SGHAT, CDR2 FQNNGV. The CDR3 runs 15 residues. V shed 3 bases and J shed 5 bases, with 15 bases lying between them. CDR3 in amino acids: CASSFTDPSLDTQYF. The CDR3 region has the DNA TGTGCCAGCAGCTTTACGGACCCGAGCCTAGATACGCAGTATTTT.